A single sample gave rise to the 18 T cell receptor beta chains below, sequenced in a study of T cells after yellow fever vaccination (dated by TCRdb to the late 2010s). Library preparation employed 5' RACE. The sample was run on an Illumina HiSeq 2500. The public reads were reanalyzed by TCRdb: fastp trimming at Q25, MiXCR alignment, in-frame beta chains only. Records with the same CDR3 protein are collapsed into one entry carrying the most frequent genes and DNA. Here the sample has approximately 550,000 distinct CDR3 sequences; approximately 13% occur a single time. 11% to 15% of the sample comes from the top ten. The treatment or condition label, read with the paper, signifies: live attenuated yellow fever vaccine strain. Specimen: PBMCs, collected on the day of the yellow fever booster vaccination. The receptors shown here come from a young man who received the YFV17D yellow fever vaccine.

Only a few counts were recorded for this clonotype. The rearrangement links TRBV3-1 to TRBJ2-7; 7 nucleotides align to TRBD2. V trimming: 1 base; J trimming: 0 bases; junction bases outside the gene matches: 6. This CDR3 contains 16 residues. The germline gives CDR1 LGHDT, CDR2 YNNKEL (reference sequence). Here the CDR3 reads CASSQGGGGSSYEQYF. The CDR3, as DNA: TGTGCCAGCAGCCAAGGGGGTGGCGGGAGCTCCTACGAGCAGTACTTC.

This clonotype came up a few times. The chain joins TRBV30 to TRBJ1-2; tentatively, D is TRBD1 (5 bases). Germline V gene lookup returns CDR1 GTSNPN and CDR2 SVGIG (reference sequence). The V end lost 3 bases, the J end lost 6 bases, and 17 bases lay between the germline ends. The CDR3 sequence is 14 residues long. The CDR3 coding sequence is TGTGCCTGGAGGCCCCCGCCCGGGGCGCATGGCTACACCTTC. Protein sequence: CAWRPPPGAHGYTF.

This clonotype was counted only a few times. The chain's CDR3 is CASLRNEKLFF. In DNA, the CDR3 is TGTGCCAGCTTGAGGAACGAAAAACTGTTTTTT. The chain has TRBV7-9 and TRBJ1-4; no clear D gene. This CDR3 is built from 11 residues. The germline CDR1 and CDR2 sequences are SEHNR and FQNEAQ (reference sequence). Trimming shortened V by 8 bases and J by 8 bases, and 9 bases separated the two germline ends.

This clonotype was seen once. The rearrangement links TRBV24-1 to TRBJ2-1, with D hard to call. The CDR3 length is 14 residues. Trimming removed 4 bases from V and 4 bases from J, with 10 bases in between. The germline V gene has CDR1 KGHDR and CDR2 SFDVKD. CDR3 bases: TGTGCCACCAGTGACTCGGAATATTACAATGAGCAGTTCTTC. It encodes CATSDSEYYNEQFF.

The genes are TRBV7-2 and TRBJ1-2, with D uncertain. The germline CDR1 and CDR2 sequences are SGHTA and FQGNSA. CDR3 length: 13 amino acids. The V and J ends lost 1 base and 7 bases respectively, with 10 bases between them. The CDR3 DNA follows: TGTGCCAGCAGCTTAGAGAGCCGCGGTGGCTACACCTTC. Its translation is CASSLESRGGYTF.

The table lists this clonotype with a few counts. The chain combines TRBV30 with TRBJ2-3; no clear D gene. CDR3 length: 12 amino acids. Per germline, CDR1 GTSNPN and CDR2 SVGIG (reference sequence). The ends were cut back, 0 bases at V and 6 bases at J, with 7 bases in the middle. The CDR3 coding sequence is TGTGCCTGGAGTGTCTCGCAGGATACGCAGTATTTT. This gives the protein CAWSVSQDTQYF.

This clonotype has at least ten counts. The V and J genes are TRBV5-1 and TRBJ1-5, with a possible D match to TRBD1 (6 bases). The CDR3 is made up of 14 amino acids. Trimming removed 1 base from V and 2 bases from J, with 7 bases in between. CDR1 and CDR2 (germline): SGHRS, YFSETQ. The CDR3 loop is CASSLSGGNQPQHF. CDR3 DNA: TGCGCCAGCAGCTTGTCAGGGGGCAATCAGCCCCAGCATTTT. The variable domain in full, with the rest retrieved from reference TRBV5-1 and TRBJ1-5, is KAGVTQTPRYLIKTRGQQVTLSCSPISGHRSVSWYQQTPGQGLQFLFEYFSETQRNKGNFPGRFSGRQFSNSRSEMNVSTLELGDSALYLCASSLSGGNQPQHFGDGTRLSIL.

The chain links TRBV20-1 to TRBJ2-7, with a weak D call TRBD2 (6 bases). The CDR3 contains 17 residues. Trimming stripped 4 bases from V and 2 bases from J, with 24 bases between. Germline V gives CDR1 DFQATT, CDR2 SNEGSKA (reference sequence). The CDR3 spells CSATPLGTGDFTYEQYF. CDR3 DNA sequence: TGCAGTGCTACCCCCCTTGGGACGGGAGATTTTACCTACGAGCAGTACTTC.

V and J are TRBV11-2 and TRBJ2-1; possibly TRBD2 for D (6 bases). V lost 7 bases, J lost 2 bases, and 15 bases lay in between. Germline-derived CDR1 and CDR2 are SGHAT and FQNNGV. The CDR3 runs 15 residues. The CDR3 region is CASTPSSGPYNEQFF. DNA of the CDR3: TGTGCCAGCACCCCGTCGAGCGGGCCCTACAATGAGCAGTTCTTC.

V is TRBV7-2 and J is TRBJ2-3; 8 bases line up with TRBD2. Germline V gene lookup returns CDR1 SGHTA and CDR2 FQGNSA. V was clipped by 6 bases and J by 1 base; unmatched bases: 6. This CDR3 is 15 amino acids long. As DNA, the CDR3 is TGTGCCAGCAGACCACTAGCGGACGGCACAGATACGCAGTATTTT. It translates to CASRPLADGTDTQYF.

This clonotype was recorded at least ten times. The chain uses TRBV20-1 and TRBJ2-4; perhaps D is TRBD1 or TRBD2 (6 bases each). This CDR3 spans 17 amino acids. V shed 0 bases and J shed 1 base, with 16 bases lying between them. Germline CDR1 and CDR2: DFQATT and SNEGSKA (reference sequence). DNA of the CDR3: TGCAGTGCTAGAGATACGGGGGCACAGAGGGCCAAAAACATTCAGTACTTC. Its protein product is CSARDTGAQRAKNIQYF.

This chain uses TRBV28 with TRBJ2-6; no clear D gene. Germline V gene data show CDR1 as MDHEN and CDR2 as SYDVKM. This CDR3 spans 14 amino acids. Trimming removed 3 bases at V and 2 bases at J, with 5 bases between. CDR3 nucleotide sequence: TGTGCCAGCAGTTTTAGGCCTGGGGCCAACGTCCTGACTTTC. The encoded protein is CASSFRPGANVLTF. The full variable domain, its missing parts supplied by reference TRBV28 and TRBJ2-6, is DVKVTQSSRYLVKRTGEKVFLECVQDMDHENMFWYRQDPGLGLRLIYFSYDVKMKEKGDIPEGYSVSREKKERFSLILESASTNQTSMYLCASSFRPGANVLTFGAGSRLTVL.

This clonotype was seen more than once but under ten times. The CDR3 region has the DNA TGTGCCAGCAGCTTAGAGTTAGCGGGAGACCTGACCGGGGAGCTGTTTTTT. Encoded protein: CASSLELAGDLTGELFF. The gene calls are TRBV7-9 and TRBJ2-2; 9 nucleotides agree with TRBD2. The junction had 8 bases not matched to a gene; V was cut back by 1 base and J by 5 bases. CDR3 length equals 17 residues. Germline V gene sequence: CDR1 SEHNR, CDR2 FQNEAQ (reference sequence).

V is TRBV14 and J is TRBJ2-4; 13 bases agree with TRBD2. Germline values: CDR1 SGHDN, CDR2 FVKESK. V lost 5 bases to trimming and J lost 0 bases; unmatched junction nucleotides: 7. The CDR3 has 18 residues. CDR3 DNA: TGTGCCAGCAGCTATGGGACTAGCGGGACAATAGCCAAAAACATTCAGTACTTC. Its translation: CASSYGTSGTIAKNIQYF. Supplemented by reference TRBV14 and TRBJ2-4, the full variable domain reads EAGVTQFPSHSVIEKGQTVTLRCDPISGHDNLYWYRRVMGKEIKFLLHFVKESKQDESGMPNNRFLAERTGGTYSTLKVQPAELEDSGVYFCASSYGTSGTIAKNIQYFGAGTRLSVL.

This clonotype appeared a few times. Compared with germline, one end of the junction differs, possibly owing to a read error. The V gene is TRBV20-1, the J gene TRBJ1-2; TRBD1 matches at 7 bases. The CDR3 contains 14 residues. In germline, CDR1 is DFQATT, CDR2 SNEGSKA (reference sequence). CDR3 loop: CSASAGGGLRGRSF. The CDR3 DNA reads as TGCAGTGCTAGCGCAGGCGGAGGTCTCAGGGGGAGAAGCTTC.

This clonotype was seen a handful of times. The rearrangement links TRBV30 to TRBJ2-1; D tentatively fits TRBD1 or TRBD2 (5 bases each). The V and J ends lost 2 bases and 8 bases respectively, with 16 bases between them. This CDR3 spans 14 amino acids. CDR1 is GTSNPN and CDR2 is SVGIG in the germline V gene (reference sequence). The CDR3 nucleotides are TGTGCCTGGAGTCCCTGGGACCCCTGGGATGAGCAGTTCTTC. Translation: CAWSPWDPWDEQFF.

This clonotype was seen a handful of times. The chain couples TRBV12-3 or TRBV12-4 to TRBJ2-1; no clear D gene. Trimming shortened V by 6 bases and J by 5 bases, and 8 bases separated the two germline ends. The CDR3 loop spans 12 amino acids. This CDR3 is CASSPKDNEQFF. Written as DNA, the CDR3 is TGTGCCAGCAGCCCAAAGGACAATGAGCAGTTCTTC.

This chain's CDR3 is CASSPGVPAVDNEQFF. CDR3 DNA: TGTGCCAGCTCACCAGGGGTACCAGCGGTCGACAATGAGCAGTTCTTC. J is TRBJ2-1 and V is TRBV18; possibly TRBD2 for D (5 bases). V was cut by 2 bases and J by 5 bases, with 16 bases left in between. CDR3 length: 16 residues. CDR1 is KGHSH, CDR2 LQKENI, per germline.